Below, one T cell receptor beta chain is given with its context. Its antigen is as yet unknown. Sequencing used cDNA as its template, made by extracting RNA and reverse transcribing it. Clones were sequenced by immunoSEQ multiplex PCR, and TCRdb holds only the in-frame ones, with some missing. The data contain some 220,000 clones, approximately 57% of them seen just once; the ten biggest clones take up approximately 1.4%. The data are from a study of CD8+ T cells in alopecia areata. Overall study: A regimen of oral tofacitinib, 5 to 10 mg twice daily, was given to treated patients. Patients remained on tofacitinib for 6 to 18 months and then went 6 months without it.

Germline V gene sequence: CDR1 LGHNA, CDR2 YSLEER. Trimming took off 1 base at V and 1 base at J, with 10 bases between the two ends. The CDR3 has 15 residues. Study-wide results and limits: A large proportion of expanded lesional clones were detected persisting in scalp and blood during tofacitinib. Scalp data also include sequences from resident alphabeta T cells of normal skin.

Treatment meaning: oral pan-JAK inhibitor, 5-10 mg twice daily. The gene calls are TRBV4-3 and TRBJ1-1, with D unresolved. Material: CD4+ T cells sorted from blood, obtained at week 4, from a patient treated with tofacitinib. The clonotype originates from a human donor with alopecia areata. CDR3 nucleotide sequence: TGCGCCAGCAGCCAAGGCTTGTTCGGGAACACTGAAGCTTTCTTT. Translated: CASSQGLFGNTEAFF.